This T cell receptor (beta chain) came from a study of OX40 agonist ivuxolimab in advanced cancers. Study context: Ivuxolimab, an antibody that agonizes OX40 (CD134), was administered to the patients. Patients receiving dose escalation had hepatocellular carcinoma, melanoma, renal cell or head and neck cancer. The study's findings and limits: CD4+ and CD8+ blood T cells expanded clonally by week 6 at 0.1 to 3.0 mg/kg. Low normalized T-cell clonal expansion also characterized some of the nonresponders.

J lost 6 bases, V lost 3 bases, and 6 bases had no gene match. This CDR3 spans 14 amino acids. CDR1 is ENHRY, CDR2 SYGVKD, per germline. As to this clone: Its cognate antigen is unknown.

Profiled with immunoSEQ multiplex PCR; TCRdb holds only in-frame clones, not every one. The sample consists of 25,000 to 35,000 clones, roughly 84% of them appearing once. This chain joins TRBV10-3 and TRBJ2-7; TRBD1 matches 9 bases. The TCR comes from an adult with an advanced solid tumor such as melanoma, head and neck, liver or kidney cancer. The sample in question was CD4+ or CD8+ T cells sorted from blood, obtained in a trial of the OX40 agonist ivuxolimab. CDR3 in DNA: TGTGCCATCAGTGAAGGGACAGGGTTAGCCGAGCAGTACTTC. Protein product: CAISEGTGLAEQYF.